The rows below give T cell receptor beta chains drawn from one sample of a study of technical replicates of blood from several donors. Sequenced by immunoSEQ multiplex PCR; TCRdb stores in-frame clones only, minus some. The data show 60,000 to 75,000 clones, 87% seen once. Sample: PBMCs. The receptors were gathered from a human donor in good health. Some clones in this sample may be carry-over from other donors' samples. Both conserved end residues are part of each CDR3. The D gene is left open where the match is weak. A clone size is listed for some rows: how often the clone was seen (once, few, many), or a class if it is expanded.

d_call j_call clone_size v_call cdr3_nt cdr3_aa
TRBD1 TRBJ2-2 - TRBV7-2 TGTGCCAGCAGCTTAGGGAGGACAGGGAGAACCGGGGAGCTGTTTTTT CASSLGRTGRTGELFF
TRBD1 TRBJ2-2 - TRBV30 TGTGCCTACTTCGACAGGGATTCTTTCAGGGGGGAGCTGTTTTTT CAYFDRDSFRGELFF
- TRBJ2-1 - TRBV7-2 TGTGCCAGCAGCCTTGACCCCGACAGGAAGATTGAGCAGTTCTTC CASSLDPDRKIEQFF
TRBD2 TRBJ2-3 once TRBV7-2 TGTGCTAGCGGGCCGGGGGGCACAGATACGCAGTATTTT CASGPGGTDTQYF
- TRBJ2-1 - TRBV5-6 TGTGCCAGCAGTAAGATAGGGGGGGGGTACAATGAGCAGTTCTTC CASSKIGGGYNEQFF
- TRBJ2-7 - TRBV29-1 TGCAGCGTTAGGGAGGCGACCTCCTACGAGCAGTACTTC CSVREATSYEQYF
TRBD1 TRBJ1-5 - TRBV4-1 TGCGCCAGCAGCCAAGTAGGGGGACAGGGGACCTCCCAGTATAGCAATCAGCCCCAGCATTTT CASSQVGGQGTSQYSNQPQHF
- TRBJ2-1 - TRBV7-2 TGTGCCAGCAGCCCACGTCTGTTTGCTCAGGATGAGCAGTTCTTC CASSPRLFAQDEQFF
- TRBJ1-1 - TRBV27 TGTGCCAGCAGTTTATCGAGACAGAACACTGAAGCTTTCTTT CASSLSRQNTEAFF
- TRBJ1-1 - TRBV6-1 TGTGCCAGCAGTGAATGGGGGCAAACCACTGAAGCTTTCTTT CASSEWGQTTEAFF
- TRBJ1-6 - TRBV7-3 TGTGCCAGCAGCTTAGGGACTACGCCTTATTCACCCCTCCACTTT CASSLGTTPYSPLHF
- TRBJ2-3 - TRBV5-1 TGCGCCAGCAGGTTGTGGGGTGGTCTCGACTCGGGGGATACGCAGTATTTT CASRLWGGLDSGDTQYF
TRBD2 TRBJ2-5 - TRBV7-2 TGTGCCAGCAGCACAATAAGGACTAGCGGGATGGGGGAGACCCAGTACTTC CASSTIRTSGMGETQYF
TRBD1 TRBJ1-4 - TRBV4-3 TGCGCCAGCAGCCGCCTGATGGGGACAGGGGTCACTAATGAAAAACTGTTTTTT CASSRLMGTGVTNEKLFF
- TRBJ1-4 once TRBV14 TGTGCCAGCAGCCAAGTCGTCCCAGGGTCTAGAGAAAAACTGTTTTTT CASSQVVPGSREKLFF
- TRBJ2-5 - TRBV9 TGTGCCAGCAGCGCCAGGGGAGAGACCCAGTACTTC CASSARGETQYF
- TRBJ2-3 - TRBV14 TGTGCCAGCAGCCAAGAGGGTTCGACCACGGGGTATTTT CASSQEGSTTGYF
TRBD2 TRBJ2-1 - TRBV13 TGTGCCAGCAGCTTGGCCGGGGGGGCTAGTGCTTACAATGAGCAGTTCTTC CASSLAGGASAYNEQFF
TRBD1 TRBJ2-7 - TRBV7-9 TGTGCCAGCAGCCCGGGACAGAGCTACGAGCAGTACTTC CASSPGQSYEQYF
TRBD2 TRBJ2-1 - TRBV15 TGTGCCACCAGCAGGCCCGGGACTATCGGGGATGAGCAGTTCTTC CATSRPGTIGDEQFF
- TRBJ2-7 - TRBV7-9 TGTGCCAGCAGCGATCAGGGTAACTACGAGCAGTACTTC CASSDQGNYEQYF
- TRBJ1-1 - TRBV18 TGTGCCAGCTCACCACCTGGGGGGAGCACTGAAGCTTTCTTT CASSPPGGSTEAFF
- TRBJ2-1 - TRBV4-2 TGTGCCAGCAGCCAAGAACCGGACGCGGGAAGGCAGTTCTTC CASSQEPDAGRQFF
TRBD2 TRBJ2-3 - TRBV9 TGTGCCAGCAGCGCGAGCGGGGGGGCCGCAGATACGCAGTATTTT CASSASGGAADTQYF
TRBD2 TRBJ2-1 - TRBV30 TGTGCCTGGAGTGGGGGACTAGCGGGAGAAAATGAGCAGTTCTTC CAWSGGLAGENEQFF
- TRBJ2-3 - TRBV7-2 TGTGCCAGCAGCGACAGATATACGCAGTATTTT CASSDRYTQYF
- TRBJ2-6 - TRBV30 TGTGCCGCGACCGGGACATCGACAGGTGGGGCCAACGTCCTGACTTTC CAATGTSTGGANVLTF
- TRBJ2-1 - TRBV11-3 TGTGCCAGCAGCACCGGAGAAAGAGAGCAGTTCTTC CASSTGEREQFF
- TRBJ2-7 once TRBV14 TGTGCCAGCAGGGGATTGGGAGGATACGAGCAGTACTTC CASRGLGGYEQYF
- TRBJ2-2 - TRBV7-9 TGTGCCAGCAGCTTACGACCAGGGGCGAACACCGGGGAGCTGTTTTTT CASSLRPGANTGELFF
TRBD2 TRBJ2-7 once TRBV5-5 TGTGCCAGCAGCTCGCTAGCGGGACCCCTGGAGCAGTACTTC CASSSLAGPLEQYF
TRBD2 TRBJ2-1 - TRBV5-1 TGCGCCAGCAGACGGGGGTGGCTAGCGGGAGGGCCTTCCTACAATGAGCAGTTCTTC CASRRGWLAGGPSYNEQFF
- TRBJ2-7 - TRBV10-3 TGTGCCATCAGTGGAAAGGACACCGCTTACGAGCAGTACTTC CAISGKDTAYEQYF
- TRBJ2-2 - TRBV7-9 TGTGCCAGCAGCTATTGGACGGCGGGGACCGGGGAGCTGTTTTTT CASSYWTAGTGELFF
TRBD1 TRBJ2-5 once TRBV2 TGTGCCAGCAGTGCAGACAGGGACCAAGAGACCCAGTACTTC CASSADRDQETQYF
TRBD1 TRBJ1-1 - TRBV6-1 TGTGCCAGCAGAAGACAGGGCCTGAACACTGAAGCTTTCTTT CASRRQGLNTEAFF
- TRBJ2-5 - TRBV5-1 TGCGCCAGCAGCTTGGGGGACTCCTGGGGAGGAGGTGAGGGCCAGTACTTC CASSLGDSWGGGEGQYF
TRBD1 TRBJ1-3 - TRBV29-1 TGCAGCGTCCGGACAGGATTAAGCTCTGGAAACACCATATATTTT CSVRTGLSSGNTIYF
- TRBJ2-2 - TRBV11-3 TGTGCCAGCAGCTTTACAACCACCGGGGAGCTGTTTTTT CASSFTTTGELFF
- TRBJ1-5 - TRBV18 TGTGCCAGCTCACTGGGCCTCAATCAGCCCCAGCATTTT CASSLGLNQPQHF
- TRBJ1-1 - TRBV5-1 TGCGCCAGCAGCTTGGCCAGGGTGGGGAACACTGAAGCTTTCTTT CASSLARVGNTEAFF
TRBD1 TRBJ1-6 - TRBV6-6 TGTGCCAGCAGCCACGACAGGGGGTTGGTGTGGGCCCTCCACTTT CASSHDRGLVWALHF
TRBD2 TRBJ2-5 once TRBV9 TGTGCCAGCAGCGAGCAAGCGGGGTACCAAGAGACCCAGTACTTC CASSEQAGYQETQYF
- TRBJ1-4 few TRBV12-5 TGTGCTAGTTTCTCGAGTCTCTGGTTT CASFSSLWF
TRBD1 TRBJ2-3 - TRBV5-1 TGCGCCAGCAGCTTGGCCTGGACAGGGGTATCCGCAGATACGCAGTATTTT CASSLAWTGVSADTQYF
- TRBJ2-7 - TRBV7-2 TGTGCCAGTAGGCAGTCGGGAGTCTCCAACGAGCAGTACTTC CASRQSGVSNEQYF